The 20 T cell receptor beta chains presented below share a single source sample, sequenced in a study of T cell changes during pregnancy in multiple sclerosis. Measured with immunoSEQ multiplex PCR; TCRdb has only the in-frame clones, and not every one. The sample shows around 63,000 clones, about 90% of them seen only once. Specimen: peripheral blood, collected after pregnancy. The receptors were sampled from a female donor with multiple sclerosis, enrolled in a pregnancy study.

The J gene is TRBJ2-2, the V gene TRBV4-3, with 8 positions matching TRBD1. From germline, CDR1 is LGHNA and CDR2 YSLEER. Trimming cost V 1 base and J 1 base; bases outside gene matches: 5. The CDR3 is 17 residues long. CDR3 DNA sequence: TGCGCCAGCAGCCAAGTTCAAGACAGGGGGAACACCGGGGAGCTGTTTTTT. This encodes CASSQVQDRGNTGELFF.

This sequence joins TRBV7-2 and TRBJ2-3, with 9 positions matching TRBD2. The CDR3 sequence is 15 residues long. V was clipped by 4 bases and J by 4 bases; unmatched bases: 6. Germline lookup yields CDR1 SGHTA and CDR2 FQGNSA. CDR3 region: CASSSKREVADTQYF. DNA of the CDR3: TGTGCCAGCAGCTCAAAGCGGGAGGTTGCAGATACGCAGTATTTT.

The V call is TRBV5-6, the J call TRBJ2-3; 7 nucleotides match TRBD2. The CDR3 spans 15 residues. CDR1 and CDR2 (germline): SGHDT, YYEEEE. The V and J ends lost 0 bases and 7 bases, in that order; junction bases with no gene match: 8. The CDR3 is CASSLVVLATNTQYF. DNA of the CDR3: TGTGCCAGCAGCTTGGTGGTACTAGCGACGAATACGCAGTATTTT.

This chain joins TRBV7-9 and TRBJ2-3; D is possibly TRBD2 (5 bases). This CDR3 is built from 13 residues. V lost 1 base to trimming and J lost 7 bases, with 9 bases between them. CDR1 and CDR2 from the germline V gene are SEHNR and FQNEAQ (reference sequence). CDR3 amino acids: CASSLVPGNTQYF. The CDR3 nucleotides read TGTGCCAGCAGCTTAGTACCGGGGAATACGCAGTATTTT.

J is TRBJ2-7 and V is TRBV29-1; 11 bases match TRBD1. The CDR3 runs 15 residues. Trimming cost V 3 bases and J 6 bases; bases outside gene matches: 10. Germline V gene data show CDR1 as SQVTM and CDR2 as ANQGSEA. The CDR3 DNA reads TGCAGCGTTGATCCCGGGACAGGGGGTCGCCGCGAGCAGTACTTC. Its translation: CSVDPGTGGRREQYF.

The chain uses TRBV6-5 and TRBJ1-4; no reliable D call. The germline V gene encodes CDR1 MNHEY and CDR2 SVGAGI. Trimming removed 2 bases at V and 4 bases at J, with 14 bases between. The CDR3 loop spans 16 amino acids. The CDR3 is CASSYGPQVLNEKLFF. CDR3 coding DNA: TGTGCCAGCAGTTACGGTCCCCAGGTTCTTAATGAAAAACTGTTTTTT.

This chain joins TRBV4-1 and TRBJ2-1; tentatively, D is TRBD2 (6 bases). Germline loops: CDR1 MGHRA, CDR2 YSYEKL. Trimming took 5 bases from V and 10 from J, leaving 15 bases between them. This CDR3 region has 13 residues. The CDR3 bases are TGCGCCAGCAGCTACCTAGCGCCGGGGGAGCAGTTCTTC. Translating it yields CASSYLAPGEQFF.

This sequence joins TRBV11-2 and TRBJ2-7; 10 bases align to TRBD2. The V gene end was trimmed by 5 bases and the J gene end by 3 bases; junction bases not matched to a gene: 10. This CDR3 spans 16 amino acids. Looked up from germline, CDR1 is SGHAT and CDR2 is FQNNGV. The CDR3 DNA sequence: TGTGCCAGCAGCCAATACAATAGCGGGAGGCGCTACGAGCAGTACTTC. This encodes CASSQYNSGRRYEQYF.

This clone was counted between two and nine times. This sequence joins TRBV25-1 and TRBJ1-1, with a possible D match to TRBD1 (6 bases). V gave up 6 bases and J gave up 4 bases, with 15 bases separating them. Germline values: CDR1 MGHDK, CDR2 SYGVNS. The CDR3 contains 14 residues. The CDR3 nucleotides read TGTGCCAGCAGGGAAGGGGGGAAAGTCACTGAAGCTTTCTTT. Its protein product is CASREGGKVTEAFF.

J is TRBJ1-1 and V is TRBV6-5; 9 bases are shared with TRBD1. The length of the CDR3 is 15 residues. CDR1 and CDR2 from the germline V gene are MNHEY and SVGAGI. Trimming cost V 6 bases and J 4 bases; bases outside gene matches: 9. CDR3 loop: CASRAGGQGITEAFF. In DNA form, the CDR3 reads TGTGCCAGCAGAGCAGGGGGACAGGGTATCACTGAAGCTTTCTTT.

The chain employs TRBV7-9 and TRBJ2-3; TRBD2 might be the D (6 bases). CDR1 and CDR2 (germline): SEHNR, FQNEAQ (reference sequence). Trimming stripped 2 bases from V and 3 bases from J, with 9 bases between. The CDR3 runs to 14 residues. The CDR3 coding sequence is TGTGCCAGCAGCTTAACGGGAGTGACAGATACGCAGTATTTT. Protein product: CASSLTGVTDTQYF. The full variable domain, in which reference TRBV7-9 and TRBJ2-3 provide the parts outside the CDR3, is DTGVSQNPRHKITKRGQNVTFRCDPISEHNRLYWYRQTLGQGPEFLTYFQNEAQLEKSRLLSDRFSAERPKGSFSTLEIQRTEQGDSAMYLCASSLTGVTDTQYFGPGTRLTVL.

J is TRBJ2-1 and V is TRBV11-3; TRBD2 matches 7 bases. The ends lost 6 bases at V and 4 bases at J; junction bases unmatched: 9. CDR1 SGHNT and CDR2 YENEEA come from the germline V gene. This CDR3 is built from 15 residues. The CDR3 here is CASSLRLAEYNEQFF. CDR3 sequence (DNA): TGTGCCAGCAGTCTTAGGCTAGCGGAGTACAATGAGCAGTTCTTC.

This rearrangement joins TRBV16 to TRBJ2-7, with TRBD2 as a possible D gene (5 bases). This CDR3 spans 16 amino acids. Germline CDR1 reads KGHSY; CDR2 reads FQNENV. V was trimmed by 4 bases and J by 3 bases, leaving 19 bases between them. The CDR3 sequence: CASSPLMAGEHYEQYF. The CDR3 nucleotides read TGTGCCAGCAGCCCCCTCATGGCGGGTGAACACTACGAGCAGTACTTC.

The chain couples TRBV2 to TRBJ1-1; D remains ambiguous. The germline V and J ends were trimmed by 6 bases and 3 bases, with 11 bases remaining between them. The CDR3 spans 13 residues. Germline CDR1 is SNHLY and CDR2 is FYNNEI. The CDR3 DNA reads as TGTGCCAGCAGGGCCGCCAGGTACACTGAAGCTTTCTTT. It encodes CASRAARYTEAFF.

The chain links TRBV5-5 to TRBJ1-1; D gene ambiguous. The V gene lost 3 bases and the J gene lost 11 bases, with 11 bases spanning the gap. This CDR3 has 11 amino acids. In germline, CDR1 is SGHKS, CDR2 YYEKEE (reference sequence). CDR3 coding DNA: TGTGCCAGCAGCTCACAATTAACGGCTTTCTTT. Protein product: CASSSQLTAFF.

The chain recombines TRBV5-4 with TRBJ1-2; TRBD1 matches 8 bases. V lost 0 bases, J lost 5 bases, and 12 bases stayed unmatched. Germline CDR1 and CDR2: SGHNT and YYREEE (reference sequence). The CDR3 extends over 17 amino acids. The DNA for the CDR3 is TGTGCCAGCAGCTTGGATTCCCCAGGGGGCTTTTGGTATGGCTACACCTTC. Its protein product is CASSLDSPGGFWYGYTF.

This chain joins TRBV2 and TRBJ2-1; D is unresolved. Germline CDR1 and CDR2: SNHLY and FYNNEI. Trimming left V 1 base short and J 4 bases short, with 5 bases between. The CDR3 has 13 residues. Written as DNA, the CDR3 is TGTGCCAGCAGTGAAGGACTTTACAATGAGCAGTTCTTC. Translated, it gives CASSEGLYNEQFF.

The chain joins TRBV5-4 to TRBJ2-3; 10 nucleotides line up with TRBD2. CDR1 SGHNT and CDR2 YYREEE come from the germline V gene (reference sequence). Trimming removed 2 bases from V and 4 bases from J; junction bases left unmatched: 4. This CDR3 contains 15 residues. The CDR3 DNA reads TGTGCCAGCAGCTTTCAAAGCGGGAGGGCAGATACGCAGTATTTT. Its protein product is CASSFQSGRADTQYF.

V and J are TRBV7-2 and TRBJ2-2, with a tentative D call TRBD2 (5 bases). Germline-derived CDR1 and CDR2 are SGHTA and FQGNSA. The CDR3 sequence is 15 residues long. Trimming took off 0 bases at V and 5 bases at J, with 10 bases between the two ends. The CDR3 sequence: CASSLARSGTGELFF. The CDR3 bases are TGTGCCAGCAGCTTAGCTAGGTCGGGGACCGGGGAGCTGTTTTTT. Filled out from reference TRBV7-2 and TRBJ2-2, the complete variable domain reads GAGVSQSPSNKVTEKGKDVELRCDPISGHTALYWYRQSLGQGLEFLIYFQGNSAPDKSGLPSDRFSAERTGGSVSTLTIQRTQQEDSAVYLCASSLARSGTGELFFGEGSRLTVL.

The chain is built from TRBV10-3 and TRBJ2-1; 7 bases align to TRBD2. CDR3 length: 16 amino acids. Per germline, CDR1 ENHRY and CDR2 SYGVKD. The V and J ends lost 0 bases and 1 base, in that order; junction bases with no gene match: 3. In DNA, the CDR3 is TGTGCCATCAGTGAGTCAGTGGGAGGGTCCTACAATGAGCAGTTCTTC. This sequence encodes CAISESVGGSYNEQFF.